Listed below are T cell receptor beta chains from one sample, sequenced in a study of blood T cell repertoires in COVID-19. Here immunoSEQ multiplex PCR was the method, and the copy in TCRdb shows in-frame clones only, minus some. Altogether around 190,000 clones are present, about four fifths being singletons, with the ten largest covering around 7%. The sample comprised peripheral blood. These TCRs come from a human donor in a cohort sampled during active COVID-19. CDR3s include the opening cysteine and the closing phenylalanine or tryptophan. D genes are given only for firm matches. Size tells how often a clone was seen (once, few, many) or the class of an expanded clone, and some rows leave it out.

d_gene: TRBD1
abundance: NA
v_gene: TRBV5-4
j_gene: TRBJ1-1
CDR3aa: CASSSDRTGATGEAFF
CDR3nt: TGTGCCAGCAGCTCTGACCGGACAGGGGCCACCGGTGAAGCTTTCTTT

d_gene: NA
abundance: NA
v_gene: TRBV11-2
j_gene: TRBJ1-1
CDR3aa: CASSSLTGVMNTEAFF
CDR3nt: TGTGCCAGCAGCTCTCTAACGGGGGTTATGAACACTGAAGCTTTCTTT

d_gene: NA
abundance: NA
v_gene: TRBV7-2
j_gene: TRBJ2-7
CDR3aa: CASSFRDSPYEQYF
CDR3nt: TGTGCCAGCAGCTTCCGGGACTCCCCCTACGAGCAGTACTTC

d_gene: NA
abundance: NA
v_gene: TRBV6-5
j_gene: TRBJ1-2
CDR3aa: CASSPIQGIYGYTF
CDR3nt: TGTGCCAGCAGTCCCATACAGGGTATCTATGGCTACACCTTC

d_gene: TRBD2
abundance: NA
v_gene: TRBV7-9
j_gene: TRBJ2-1
CDR3aa: CASSPSGGTYNEQFF
CDR3nt: TGTGCCAGCAGCCCCAGCGGGGGGACATACAATGAGCAGTTCTTC

d_gene: NA
abundance: NA
v_gene: TRBV3-1/TRBV3-2
j_gene: TRBJ1-2
CDR3aa: CASSQTGNYGYTF
CDR3nt: TGTGCCAGCAGCCAGACAGGAAACTATGGCTACACCTTC

d_gene: NA
abundance: NA
v_gene: TRBV5-1
j_gene: TRBJ1-2
CDR3aa: CASSLLGGDGYTF
CDR3nt: TGCGCCAGCAGCTTGTTAGGGGGTGATGGCTACACCTTC

d_gene: NA
abundance: once
v_gene: TRBV6-5
j_gene: TRBJ2-7
CDR3aa: CASSPAETGFYEQYF
CDR3nt: TGTGCCAGCAGTCCTGCAGAGACAGGTTTCTACGAGCAGTACTTC

d_gene: TRBD1
abundance: NA
v_gene: TRBV3-1/TRBV3-2
j_gene: TRBJ2-2
CDR3aa: CASSQGETGGYTGELFF
CDR3nt: TGTGCCAGCAGCCAAGGTGAAACAGGGGGATACACCGGGGAGCTGTTTTTT

d_gene: TRBD1
abundance: NA
v_gene: TRBV2
j_gene: TRBJ1-5
CDR3aa: CASRGQGGPGNQPQHF
CDR3nt: TGTGCCAGCAGAGGACAGGGAGGGCCTGGCAATCAGCCCCAGCATTTT

d_gene: TRBD1
abundance: NA
v_gene: TRBV2
j_gene: TRBJ1-2
CDR3aa: CASSTAGQVLNGYTF
CDR3nt: TGTGCCAGCAGCACTGCGGGACAGGTTCTAAATGGCTACACCTTC

d_gene: NA
abundance: NA
v_gene: TRBV11-2
j_gene: TRBJ1-1
CDR3aa: CASSLIGAQGEAFF
CDR3nt: TGTGCCAGCAGCTTAATCGGCGCCCAGGGCGAAGCTTTCTTT

d_gene: NA
abundance: NA
v_gene: TRBV18
j_gene: TRBJ2-3
CDR3aa: CASSPSPDLPDTQYF
CDR3nt: TGTGCCAGCTCACCATCTCCAGACTTACCAGATACGCAGTATTTT

d_gene: TRBD1
abundance: NA
v_gene: TRBV12-5
j_gene: TRBJ2-1
CDR3aa: CASGVFWDRVYNEQFF
CDR3nt: TGTGCTAGTGGGGTGTTTTGGGACAGGGTCTACAATGAGCAGTTCTTC

d_gene: NA
abundance: NA
v_gene: TRBV19
j_gene: TRBJ1-1
CDR3aa: CASSIKEVGGAEAFF
CDR3nt: TGTGCCAGTAGTATTAAGGAGGTCGGCGGAGCTGAAGCTTTCTTT

d_gene: NA
abundance: NA
v_gene: TRBV10-3
j_gene: TRBJ2-1
CDR3aa: CAISDSGGNEQFF
CDR3nt: TGTGCCATCAGTGACTCCGGCGGCAATGAGCAGTTCTTC

d_gene: NA
abundance: NA
v_gene: TRBV10-3
j_gene: TRBJ2-3
CDR3aa: CAISESRSAGAHADTQYF
CDR3nt: TGTGCCATCAGTGAGTCGAGGTCGGCGGGGGCTCACGCAGATACGCAGTATTTT

d_gene: TRBD1
abundance: few
v_gene: TRBV10-1
j_gene: TRBJ1-1
CDR3aa: CASKTGGTEAFF
CDR3nt: TGCGCCAGCAAGACAGGGGGCACTGAAGCTTTCTTT

d_gene: TRBD1
abundance: NA
v_gene: TRBV5-1
j_gene: TRBJ2-7
CDR3aa: CASSQGTGEAYEQYF
CDR3nt: TGCGCCAGCAGCCAAGGGACAGGGGAAGCTTACGAGCAGTACTTC

d_gene: TRBD1
abundance: NA
v_gene: TRBV29-1
j_gene: TRBJ1-2
CDR3aa: CSDGQGAGYGYTF
CDR3nt: TGCAGCGACGGACAGGGGGCCGGCTATGGCTACACCTTC

d_gene: TRBD1
abundance: NA
v_gene: TRBV6-6
j_gene: TRBJ1-5
CDR3aa: CASSSLTGTRNQPQHF
CDR3nt: TGTGCCAGCAGTTCCCTGACAGGGACCCGCAATCAGCCCCAGCATTTT

d_gene: TRBD1
abundance: few
v_gene: TRBV19
j_gene: TRBJ1-2
CDR3aa: CASSLDRAYGYTF
CDR3nt: TGTGCCAGTAGTTTGGACAGGGCCTATGGCTACACCTTC

d_gene: NA
abundance: NA
v_gene: TRBV12-3/TRBV12-4
j_gene: TRBJ2-7
CDR3aa: CASSLSGYEQYF
CDR3nt: TGTGCCAGCAGTTTGTCGGGCTACGAGCAGTACTTC

d_gene: NA
abundance: NA
v_gene: TRBV10-1
j_gene: TRBJ1-1
CDR3aa: CASSEPQGPEDTEAFF
CDR3nt: TGCGCCAGCAGTGAGCCCCAGGGGCCAGAGGACACTGAAGCTTTCTTT

d_gene: TRBD1
abundance: NA
v_gene: TRBV11-2
j_gene: TRBJ2-7
CDR3aa: CASSLDGKGGDEQYF
CDR3nt: TGTGCCAGCAGCTTAGATGGGAAAGGGGGCGACGAGCAGTACTTC

d_gene: NA
abundance: NA
v_gene: TRBV27
j_gene: TRBJ2-1
CDR3aa: CASSLGGGAGYNEQFF
CDR3nt: TGTGCCAGCAGTTTAGGAGGGGGGGCCGGGTACAATGAGCAGTTCTTC

d_gene: NA
abundance: NA
v_gene: TRBV4-1
j_gene: TRBJ1-1
CDR3aa: CASMGPLKGTEAFF
CDR3nt: TGCGCCAGTATGGGGCCTCTTAAAGGGACTGAAGCTTTCTTT

d_gene: NA
abundance: NA
v_gene: TRBV19
j_gene: TRBJ2-2
CDR3aa: CASSGGRNTGELFF
CDR3nt: TGTGCCAGCTCCGGGGGGCGCAACACCGGGGAGCTGTTTTTT

d_gene: NA
abundance: NA
v_gene: TRBV6-5
j_gene: TRBJ2-7
CDR3aa: CASSYSAGKSYEQYF
CDR3nt: TGTGCCAGCAGTTACTCGGCAGGAAAATCCTACGAGCAGTACTTC

d_gene: NA
abundance: few
v_gene: TRBV5-6
j_gene: TRBJ1-6
CDR3aa: CASYLRRGIWHSPLHF
CDR3nt: TGTGCCAGCTACCTCCGGAGAGGGATCTGGCACTCACCCCTCCACTTT

d_gene: TRBD2
abundance: once
v_gene: TRBV5-4
j_gene: TRBJ2-5
CDR3aa: CASTSGLAGGPTETQYF
CDR3nt: TGTGCCAGCACCTCGGGACTAGCGGGGGGGCCGACGGAGACCCAGTACTTC

d_gene: TRBD1
abundance: NA
v_gene: TRBV5-4
j_gene: TRBJ1-5
CDR3aa: CASSSDRDQPQHF
CDR3nt: TGTGCCAGCAGCTCCGACAGGGATCAGCCCCAGCATTTT

d_gene: NA
abundance: NA
v_gene: TRBV19
j_gene: TRBJ1-5
CDR3aa: CASSILEAGNQPQHF
CDR3nt: TGTGCCAGTAGTATCCTCGAGGCCGGGAATCAGCCCCAGCATTTT

d_gene: TRBD1
abundance: NA
v_gene: TRBV2
j_gene: TRBJ2-4
CDR3aa: CATTGDDKNIQYF
CDR3nt: TGTGCCACCACAGGGGACGACAAAAACATTCAGTACTTC

d_gene: NA
abundance: NA
v_gene: TRBV6-5
j_gene: TRBJ1-2
CDR3aa: CASSSPSGVGYGYTF
CDR3nt: TGTGCCAGCAGTTCCCCCTCGGGGGTAGGCTATGGCTACACCTTC

d_gene: TRBD2
abundance: NA
v_gene: TRBV6-5
j_gene: TRBJ2-7
CDR3aa: CASRRGASSYEQYF
CDR3nt: TGTGCCAGCAGGCGGGGGGCGAGCTCCTACGAGCAGTACTTC

d_gene: NA
abundance: NA
v_gene: TRBV6-5
j_gene: TRBJ2-7
CDR3aa: CASTTESHGEYEQYF
CDR3nt: TGTGCCAGCACCACGGAGTCCCACGGAGAATACGAGCAGTACTTC

d_gene: NA
abundance: NA
v_gene: TRBV18
j_gene: TRBJ2-3
CDR3aa: CASSPLGSLTDTQYF
CDR3nt: TGTGCCAGCTCACCGCTCGGGTCACTAACGGATACGCAGTATTTT

d_gene: TRBD2
abundance: NA
v_gene: TRBV11-2
j_gene: TRBJ2-1
CDR3aa: CASSSATSDYNEQFF
CDR3nt: TGTGCCAGCAGCTCGGCGACTAGCGACTACAATGAGCAGTTCTTC

d_gene: NA
abundance: NA
v_gene: TRBV5-1
j_gene: TRBJ2-7
CDR3aa: CASSLGEGTGYEQYF
CDR3nt: TGCGCCAGCAGCTTAGGGGAAGGAACCGGCTACGAGCAGTACTTC

d_gene: NA
abundance: NA
v_gene: TRBV7-2
j_gene: TRBJ1-5
CDR3aa: CASSLGPRGVNQPQHF
CDR3nt: TGTGCCAGCAGCTTAGGACCCAGGGGCGTCAATCAGCCCCAGCATTTT

d_gene: TRBD2
abundance: once
v_gene: TRBV20-1
j_gene: TRBJ2-7
CDR3aa: CSASMRLAGPYEQYF
CDR3nt: TGCAGTGCTAGTATGCGGCTAGCGGGGCCATACGAGCAGTACTTC

d_gene: NA
abundance: NA
v_gene: TRBV12-5
j_gene: TRBJ2-1
CDR3aa: CASGLTQKGEQFF
CDR3nt: TGTGCTAGTGGTCTGACTCAGAAAGGTGAGCAGTTCTTC

d_gene: NA
abundance: few
v_gene: TRBV5-4
j_gene: TRBJ1-1
CDR3aa: CASNRDNLNTEAFF
CDR3nt: TGTGCCAGCAACCGGGACAACTTAAACACTGAAGCTTTCTTT

d_gene: NA
abundance: NA
v_gene: TRBV5-6
j_gene: TRBJ1-3
CDR3aa: CASSLFYSSAIYF
CDR3nt: TGTGCCAGCAGCTTGTTTTACAGCTCGGCCATATATTTT

d_gene: TRBD2
abundance: NA
v_gene: TRBV4-1
j_gene: TRBJ2-7
CDR3aa: CASSQEVGGNSYEQYF
CDR3nt: TGCGCCAGCAGCCAAGAGGTGGGAGGGAACTCCTACGAGCAGTACTTC

d_gene: NA
abundance: NA
v_gene: TRBV2
j_gene: TRBJ1-6
CDR3aa: CASRGGGNSPLHF
CDR3nt: TGTGCCAGCAGGGGGGGAGGGAATTCACCCCTCCACTTT

d_gene: NA
abundance: NA
v_gene: TRBV5-1
j_gene: TRBJ1-1
CDR3aa: CASSLDRVLTEAFF
CDR3nt: TGCGCCAGCAGCTTGGACAGGGTTTTAACTGAAGCTTTCTTT

d_gene: NA
abundance: NA
v_gene: TRBV4-1
j_gene: TRBJ2-1
CDR3aa: CASSQVENSLVNEQFF
CDR3nt: TGCGCCAGCAGCCAAGTCGAGAACTCCCTGGTGAATGAGCAGTTCTTC